This T cell receptor (beta chain) was recorded in a study of Ad26.COV2.S vaccination and SARS-CoV-2 variants. About this clone: No antigen is known for it.

Between the trimmed V and J ends, which lost 2 bases and 6 bases, there was a span of 14 bases. The CDR3 runs to 14 residues. CDR1 MNHEY and CDR2 SVGAGI come from the germline V gene. Study-wide findings and caveats: Post-vaccination spike-specific CD8+ and CD4+ T cell responses reportedly had substantial breadth.

Treatment noted: some 20 received Ad26.COV2.S at low or high dose, single or two shots; about 5 received placebo; per-sample allocation not given. The samples date from day 63 after the first vaccine or placebo injection. The method was immunoSEQ multiplex PCR; TCRdb's version includes in-frame clones alone and lacks a portion of them. The sample records 500,000 or so clones, around 88% being singletons. The chain carries TRBV6-5 and TRBJ2-7, with a possible D match to TRBD2 (6 bases). The sequences come from peripheral blood, collected in a trial of Ad26.COV2.S vaccine versus placebo. The origin of this receptor is a person between 18 and 65 years old who received the Ad26.COV2.S COVID-19 vaccine or a placebo. Here the CDR3 reads CASSYRRDLGEQYF. The CDR3, as DNA: TGTGCCAGCAGTTACAGGCGGGACTTGGGCGAGCAGTACTTC.